The clone carrying this TCR beta chain has just a few counts. The antigen remains unidentified. The CDR3 totals 12 residues. V was pared by 5 bases and J by 3 bases, with 8 bases between. Per germline, CDR1 SGHVS and CDR2 FQNEAQ. This specimen belongs to a study of response to subunit inactivated influenza vaccine. Findings and caveats of the study: There was a suggestion from the authors that each seasonal influenza vaccination recruits few new T cells.

TCRdb re-called the RT-PCR reads with MiXCR, one entry per CDR3 protein. The sample includes 300,000 to 350,000 distinct CDR3 sequences, 20% to 25% of them seen just once. Sequenced material: PBMCs from blood, taken about 19 months after vaccination. This chain links TRBV7-8 with TRBJ2-7; D gene ambiguous. This receptor was taken from a man aged 45 to 75 who received an inactivated influenza vaccine. This CDR3 reads CASSRLVYEQYF. The DNA for the CDR3 is TGTGCCAGCAGCAGGTTAGTCTACGAGCAGTACTTC.